One T cell receptor (beta chain) is described in this entry. Its cognate antigen is unknown. The entry originates in a study of shared clonotypes between healthy human individuals. General study points: Memory subsets generally showed smaller estimated richness than naive subsets did.

Germline CDR1 SGHRS, CDR2 YFSETQ. The CDR3 covers 13 residues. The V and J ends lost 5 bases and 4 bases, in that order; junction bases with no gene match: 3. The authors split each subset's genomic DNA evenly across several immunoSEQ plates. Generated by immunoSEQ multiplex PCR, the TCRdb table keeps only in-frame clones and is missing some. The data contain around 750,000 clones, roughly 70% of them singletons. This chain connects TRBV5-1 to TRBJ2-3; TRBD1 matches 8 bases. Material: memory CD4+ T cells sorted from blood. Subset: CD45RA-negative fraction. The sequence was obtained from a woman in her twenties or thirties in good health. CDR3 residues: CASRSTGADTQYF. The CDR3, as DNA: TGCGCCAGCAGGTCGACAGGGGCAGATACGCAGTATTTT.